The rows below give T cell receptor beta chains drawn from one sample of a study of blood T cell repertoires in COVID-19. Repertoires were generated with immunoSEQ multiplex PCR, while TCRdb's copy carries only in-frame clones and drops some. The sample shows 77,000 or so clones, roughly 90% of them seen only once. The sample taken for sequencing was peripheral blood. The receptors were gathered from a man aged 45-65 years with active COVID-19. Both conserved end residues are part of each CDR3. D genes are given only for firm matches. Rows give clone size only sometimes, using once, few, many, or a class for an expanded clone.

V gene	D gene	clone size	J gene	CDR3 DNA	CDR3 protein
TRBV7-8	TRBD1	-	TRBJ2-5	TGTGCCAGCAGCCCGCGACAGGGGGGGACCCAGTACTTC	CASSPRQGGTQYF
TRBV23-1	-	-	TRBJ1-2	TGCGCCAGCAGACAGGGACCAGATGGCTACACCTTC	CASRQGPDGYTF
TRBV28	-	-	TRBJ2-5	TGTGCCAGCAGCGAGGGGACAAACAACCAAGAGACCCAGTACTTC	CASSEGTNNQETQYF
TRBV9	-	-	TRBJ2-7	TGTGCCAGCAGCGTAGGACAGAACTACGAGCAGTACTTC	CASSVGQNYEQYF
TRBV11-2	-	-	TRBJ2-2	TGTGCCAGCAGCTTAGATCCGACGGGGGTCACCGGGGAGCTGTTTTTT	CASSLDPTGVTGELFF
TRBV5-1	TRBD1	few	TRBJ1-3	TGCGCCAGCAGCGGACAGGGGATGAACTCTGGAAACACCATATATTTT	CASSGQGMNSGNTIYF
TRBV6-5	-	-	TRBJ1-3	TGTGCCAGCAGGACGGGTGGCTCTGGAAACACCATATATTTT	CASRTGGSGNTIYF
TRBV6-2/TRBV6-3	-	-	TRBJ1-1	TGTGCCAGCAGTTATATGAACACTGAAGCTTTCTTT	CASSYMNTEAFF
TRBV5-4	-	-	TRBJ2-7	TGTGCCAGCAGCCTTCGGACAGATACCTACGAGCAGTACTTC	CASSLRTDTYEQYF
TRBV5-1	-	-	TRBJ1-6	TGCGCCAGCAGACAGGGAGATAATTCACCCCTCCACTTT	CASRQGDNSPLHF
TRBV21-1	-	-	TRBJ1-6	TGTGCCAGCAGCACCCTTGACAGGTCATTGCGGAATTCACCCCTCCACTTT	CASSTLDRSLRNSPLHF